The 5 T cell receptor beta chains in this list originate from one sample, sequenced in a study of Ad26.COV2.S vaccination and SARS-CoV-2 variants. The treatment: around 19 received Ad26.COV2.S at low or high dose, single or two shots; about 5 received placebo; per-sample allocation not given. The samples were gathered on day 63 after the first injection of vaccine or placebo. Assay used: immunoSEQ multiplex PCR; TCRdb lists only in-frame clones, some missing. The data show 380,000 or so clones, about 80% seen once. This material consisted of peripheral blood, taken in a trial of Ad26.COV2.S vaccine versus placebo. Receptors were obtained from a person between 18 and 65 years old who received the Ad26.COV2.S COVID-19 vaccine or a placebo.

This clone appeared a single time. The chain couples TRBV11-2 to TRBJ2-5; TRBD2 matches 10 bases. The CDR3 covers 18 residues. CDR1 SGHAT and CDR2 FQNNGV come from the germline V gene. V was pared by 5 bases and J by 5 bases, with 17 bases of the junction left unmatched. The CDR3 DNA follows: TGTGCCAGCAGCCCCGATACCCAGCGGGAGGGTCCGCGGGAGACCCAGTACTTC. It specifies CASSPDTQREGPRETQYF.

This chain connects TRBV5-6 to TRBJ2-7; D might be TRBD2 (5 bases). Germline V gene lookup returns CDR1 SGHDT and CDR2 YYEEEE. Trimming shortened V by 2 bases and J by 2 bases, and 11 bases separated the two germline ends. The CDR3 has 14 amino acids. The CDR3 nucleotides are TGTGCCAGCAGCTTTTGGCTAGCCCCCTACGAGCAGTACTTC. This encodes CASSFWLAPYEQYF.

The rearrangement joins TRBV7-9 to TRBJ1-2; a weak D match, TRBD1 (6 bases). The ends were cut back, 0 bases at V and 7 bases at J, with 12 bases in the middle. The CDR3 runs 14 residues. The germline V gene encodes CDR1 SEHNR and CDR2 FQNEAQ (reference sequence). CDR3 residues: CASSLAHREAGYTF. The CDR3 DNA sequence: TGTGCCAGCAGCTTAGCGCACAGGGAGGCTGGCTACACCTTC.

V and J are TRBV5-1 and TRBJ2-1, with 9 bases identical to TRBD2. V shed 3 bases, J shed 8 bases, and the junction held 12 bases outside the gene matches. The CDR3 has 16 residues. Germline V gene data show CDR1 as SGHRS and CDR2 as YFSETQ. The CDR3 DNA reads TGCGCCAGCAGCTCCAGAGGAGCGGGAGGTCTTCATGAGCAGTTCTTC. Translation: CASSSRGAGGLHEQFF.

The chain uses TRBV3-1 (or the pseudogene TRBV3-2) and TRBJ2-2, with D hard to call. The germline CDR1 and CDR2 sequences are LGHDT and YNNKEL (reference sequence). Between the trimmed V and J ends, which lost 4 bases and 6 bases, there was a span of 12 bases. This CDR3 has 14 amino acids. The CDR3 nucleotides are TGTGCCAGCAGCCTCTCCCGGCTAGCCGGGGAGCTGTTTTTT. Amino acids: CASSLSRLAGELFF.